Shown below are 18 T cell receptor beta chains from a single sample sequenced in a study of cytomegalovirus exposure and HLA in healthy donors. PCR employed 60 Vbeta and 13 Jbeta primers. Using immunoSEQ multiplex PCR, the repertoire was profiled, and TCRdb retains in-frame clones only, with some absent. The sample includes around 87,000 clones, over 60% seen only once; the top ten take around 2.9%. Material for sequencing was PBMCs. The source of these receptors is a man aged 40-50 years in good health and CMV-seronegative.

V usage is TRBV5-6 and J usage is TRBJ1-1; D is possibly TRBD1 (6 bases). V lost 3 bases and J lost 2, with 17 bases in between. The CDR3 is made up of 16 amino acids. CDR1 is SGHDT, CDR2 YYEEEE, per germline. CDR3 residues: CASSWWTVTRNTEAFF. The CDR3 region has the DNA TGTGCCAGCAGCTGGTGGACAGTGACCAGAAACACTGAAGCTTTCTTT.

The chain joins TRBV6-1 to TRBJ2-5, with D possibly matching TRBD1 (5 bases). The CDR3 is 17 amino acids. V was pared by 2 bases and J by 2 bases, with 18 bases between. The germline V gene encodes CDR1 MNHNS and CDR2 SASEGT. CDR3 bases: TGTGCCAGCAGTGAACGTGTGTGGGCCAGGGAACAAGAGACCCAGTACTTC. This translates into CASSERVWAREQETQYF.

The V gene is TRBV20-1, the J gene TRBJ1-2; D is ambiguous. The CDR3 totals 11 residues. The V gene's germline CDR1 is DFQATT and CDR2 SNEGSKA (reference sequence). Deletions cut 6 bases from V and 3 bases from J, with 8 bases between. CDR3: CSARLDYGYTF. The DNA of the CDR3 is TGCAGTGCCAGATTAGACTATGGCTACACCTTC.

The chain combines TRBV4-3 with TRBJ1-4, with no clear D. Trimming pared 0 bases from V and 5 bases from J, leaving 10 bases between. The CDR3 sequence is 15 residues long. Looked up from germline, CDR1 is LGHNA and CDR2 is YSLEER. The CDR3: CASSQDFQENEKLFF. DNA of the CDR3: TGCGCCAGCAGCCAAGATTTCCAGGAAAATGAAAAACTGTTTTTT.

V and J are TRBV4-1 and TRBJ1-1, with D perhaps matching TRBD1 (5 bases). The CDR3 is 17 residues long. Germline V gives CDR1 MGHRA, CDR2 YSYEKL. V shed 3 bases and J shed 2 bases, with 19 bases lying between them. The CDR3 region is CASSQEGKGQTNTEAFF. The CDR3 DNA sequence: TGCGCCAGCAGCCAGGAGGGGAAGGGCCAAACTAACACTGAAGCTTTCTTT.

This chain uses TRBV6-5 with TRBJ2-7, with 7 bases matching TRBD1. Germline V gives CDR1 MNHEY, CDR2 SVGAGI. The CDR3 runs 15 residues. After removal of 0 bases from V and 2 bases from J, the junction contained 4 bases not matched to a gene. This CDR3 reads CASSYSNRGTYEQYF. CDR3 DNA: TGTGCCAGCAGTTACTCGAACAGGGGCACCTACGAGCAGTACTTC.

This clone was seen just once. This sequence joins TRBV23-1 and TRBJ2-3; no firm D call. TRBV23-1 is recorded as an ORF, its role being uncertain. V lost 6 bases and J 0 bases, leaving 16 bases between the germline ends. There are 16 residues in the CDR3. CDR3 DNA sequence: TGCGCCAGCAGGTTAATCGAAAATCGGAGCACAGATACGCAGTATTTT. It codes for CASRLIENRSTDTQYF.

The chain joins TRBV6-4 to TRBJ2-3; 7 nucleotides match TRBD2. This CDR3 region has 14 residues. The V and J ends lost 3 bases and 5 bases, in that order; junction bases with no gene match: 5. Germline loops: CDR1 MRHNA, CDR2 SNTAGT. The chain's CDR3 is CASSESGEGDTQYF. The DNA for the CDR3 is TGTGCCAGCAGTGAGAGTGGGGAGGGAGATACGCAGTATTTT.

The rearrangement joins TRBV9 to TRBJ1-2; no clear D. The CDR3 runs 16 residues. Trimming left V 3 bases short and J 6 bases short, with 21 bases between. Germline assignment: CDR1 SGDLS and CDR2 YYNGEE. CDR3 amino acids: CASSAAGPSKGHGYTF. The DNA for the CDR3 is TGTGCCAGCAGCGCTGCGGGCCCTTCTAAAGGCCATGGCTACACCTTC.

The chain has TRBV6-5 and TRBJ1-1, with D unclear. Germline CDR1 MNHEY, CDR2 SVGAGI. The CDR3 consists of 13 residues. The germline V and J ends were trimmed by 6 bases and 1 base, with 9 bases remaining between them. The CDR3 nucleotides are TGTGCCAGCAGACAAACAGAGAACACTGAAGCTTTCTTT. Translated, it gives CASRQTENTEAFF.

This clone has just one count. The rearrangement joins TRBV5-4 to TRBJ2-1; the D gene is possibly TRBD2 (7 bases). The germline CDR1 and CDR2 sequences are SGHNT and YYREEE (reference sequence). V was pared by 5 bases and J by 10 bases, with 19 bases between. The CDR3 is 14 residues long. The CDR3 nucleotides read TGTGCCAGCAGTCGTGGGGGCGGGGAGGGCGAGCAGTTCTTC. Translation gives CASSRGGGEGEQFF.

The V call is TRBV5-6, the J call TRBJ2-7; D may be TRBD2 (5 bases). V was shortened by 0 bases and J by 11 bases, with 12 bases between the two germline ends. The CDR3 is 12 residues long. Germline V lookup: CDR1 SGHDT, CDR2 YYEEEE. The CDR3 DNA reads as TGTGCCAGCAGCTTGGATGAGGGTGGGGAGTACTTC. Translating it yields CASSLDEGGEYF.

This clone has a handful of counts. The V call is TRBV30, the J call TRBJ2-5, with 7 bases that match TRBD2. CDR3 length: 15 residues. In germline, CDR1 is GTSNPN, CDR2 SVGIG (reference sequence). With 2 bases clipped from V and 1 base from J, the junction kept 7 bases outside the gene matches. The CDR3 coding sequence is TGTGCCTGGAGTTCCCAGCGGGGTTCCCAAGAGACCCAGTACTTC. Its translation: CAWSSQRGSQETQYF.

This clone was recorded a few times. The V call is TRBV4-3, the J call TRBJ2-5, with D tentatively TRBD2 (6 bases). The CDR3 runs to 13 residues. Trimming cost V 0 bases and J 7 bases, with 9 bases left between them. The germline CDR1 and CDR2 sequences are LGHNA and YSLEER. The DNA of the CDR3 is TGCGCCAGCAGCCAAGAAAGGGGAGGGACCCAGTACTTC. Amino acids: CASSQERGGTQYF.

The V and J genes are TRBV7-8 and TRBJ2-5, with unresolved D. The CDR3 is made up of 12 amino acids. With 2 bases removed from V and 11 bases from J, the gap between germline ends came to 12 bases. The V gene's germline CDR1 is SGHVS and CDR2 FQNEAQ. The CDR3 nucleotides read TGTGCCAGCAGCTTATCCGTTTTGGAGCAGTACTTC. It encodes CASSLSVLEQYF.

The chain uses TRBV6-1 and TRBJ1-2; TRBD1 matches 9 bases. The V segment lost 4 bases and the J segment 2 bases; nucleotides outside the gene matches: 2. CDR3 length: 14 residues. Germline V gene data show CDR1 as MNHNS and CDR2 as SASEGT. The CDR3 DNA reads as TGTGCCAGCAGTGTCGACAGGGGGAACTATGGCTACACCTTC. This translates into CASSVDRGNYGYTF.

This chain uses TRBV27 with TRBJ2-7; 7 nucleotides line up with TRBD2. V shed 6 bases and J 0 bases; nucleotides not matched to a gene: 2. This CDR3 spans 13 amino acids. Germline CDR1 MNHEY, CDR2 SMNVEV (reference sequence). DNA for the CDR3: TGTGCCAGCAGACCGGGGGGCTCCTACGAGCAGTACTTC. As protein: CASRPGGSYEQYF.

This chain joins TRBV27 and TRBJ2-2; 14 bases agree with TRBD2. Germline V CDR1 and CDR2: MNHEY, SMNVEV (reference sequence). The CDR3 has 19 amino acids. V lost 5 bases to trimming and J lost 6 bases; unmatched junction nucleotides: 14. The CDR3 spells CASSPLAGTSGGLAGELFF. In DNA form, the CDR3 reads TGTGCCAGCAGTCCTCTGGCCGGGACTAGCGGGGGTTTGGCCGGGGAGCTGTTTTTT.